This is a list of T cell receptor beta chains from one sample in a study of Tregs in tolerant kidney transplant recipients. The repertoire was sequenced with immunoSEQ multiplex PCR; TCRdb's copy has only in-frame clones and lacks some. The profile shows about 100,000 clones, 90% to 95% of them singletons. Source: CD4+ T cells from blood, taken before the transplant. The receptors derive from a human donor who received a combined kidney and bone marrow transplant. Each CDR3 is given with its conserved first and last residue. A D gene is named only where the DNA matches it firmly. Clone sizes are given selectively: once, few, many, or a class where the clone is expanded.

v_gene,j_gene,d_gene,abundance,CDR3nt,CDR3aa
TRBV19,TRBJ2-3,NA,NA,TGTGCCAGTAGACCGGACAGTCCATCCACAGATACGCAGTATTTT,CASRPDSPSTDTQYF
TRBV5-1,TRBJ1-2,NA,NA,TGCGCCAGCAGCTTGACCTCCCGGACAGCTAACTATGGCTACACCTTC,CASSLTSRTANYGYTF
TRBV6-1,TRBJ1-6,NA,once,TGTGCCAGCTCGGGGGTTAATAATTCACCCCTCCACTTT,CASSGVNNSPLHF
TRBV4-2,TRBJ2-3,TRBD2,NA,TGTGCCAGCAGCCAAGATTTATCGGGGGGAGGAGATACGCAGTATTTT,CASSQDLSGGGDTQYF
TRBV11-2,TRBJ2-7,TRBD1,NA,TGTGCCAGCAGCTCCATACCGACAGGGTCCGAGCAGTACTTC,CASSSIPTGSEQYF
TRBV7-3,TRBJ2-7,TRBD1,NA,TGTGCCAGCAGCTCTGGGACAGTAGGCGAGCAGTACTTC,CASSSGTVGEQYF
TRBV7-2,TRBJ1-5,TRBD1,NA,TGTGCCAGCAGCTCACCCGCAGGGGGCTGGGGCAATCAGCCCCAGCATTTT,CASSSPAGGWGNQPQHF
TRBV29-1,TRBJ1-1,NA,once,TGCAGCGCAAGAGTGGGGGACATCATGGCTGAAGCTTTCTTT,CSARVGDIMAEAFF
TRBV11-2,TRBJ2-7,NA,NA,TGTGCCAGCAGCTTATGGCGGCAGAACTCCTACGAGCAGTACTTC,CASSLWRQNSYEQYF
TRBV30,TRBJ2-5,TRBD2,NA,TGTGCCTGGAGCCCGGGACTAGCGGGGGCCCAAGAGACCCAGTACTTC,CAWSPGLAGAQETQYF
TRBV7-9,TRBJ2-1,TRBD1,NA,TGTGCCAGCAGCCCTGGGACAGGGGGAATCAATGAGCAGTTCTTC,CASSPGTGGINEQFF
TRBV27,TRBJ1-2,TRBD1,NA,TGTGCCAGCAGGCAACAGGGGGACTATGGCTACACCTTC,CASRQQGDYGYTF
TRBV5-1,TRBJ2-5,NA,once,TGCGCCAGCAGCAAGGACAGACAGGAGACCCAGTACTTC,CASSKDRQETQYF
TRBV29-1,TRBJ2-2,NA,NA,TGCAGCGCCATCCAGGGGAGAAGGGCCGGGGAGCTGTTTTTT,CSAIQGRRAGELFF
TRBV10-3,TRBJ2-2,TRBD1,NA,TGTGCCATCAGTGGGGTATCCGGGACAGGGGGGAACACCGGGGAGCTGTTTTTT,CAISGVSGTGGNTGELFF
TRBV30,TRBJ2-7,NA,NA,TGTGCCTGGAGCTGGGGGGACGAGCAGTACTTC,CAWSWGDEQYF
TRBV5-4,TRBJ2-2,NA,NA,TGTGCCAGCAGCCCGACCACTAGCACCGGGGAGCTGTTTTTT,CASSPTTSTGELFF
TRBV2,TRBJ2-3,TRBD2,NA,TGTGCCAGCAGTCCGCTACTAGCGGAAGTCACAGATACGCAGTATTTT,CASSPLLAEVTDTQYF
TRBV7-9,TRBJ2-5,TRBD2,NA,TGTGCCAGCAGCTTGGGCGGGGGGGACCAAGAGACCCAGTACTTC,CASSLGGGDQETQYF
TRBV29-1,TRBJ1-4,TRBD1,NA,TGCAGCGTAGGACAGGGTACGGCTAATGAAAAACTGTTTTTT,CSVGQGTANEKLFF
TRBV5-5,TRBJ2-7,NA,once,TGTGCCAGCAGCTTGCTTCGGGAGTTCTACGAGCAGTACTTC,CASSLLREFYEQYF
TRBV11-3,TRBJ2-5,TRBD1,NA,TGTGCCAGCAGCCCCGGACAGGGGGCCGCCCAAGAGACCCAGTACTTC,CASSPGQGAAQETQYF
TRBV18,TRBJ1-2,TRBD1,once,TGTGCCAGCTCACGTACAGGGGGGGACTATGGCTACACCTTC,CASSRTGGDYGYTF
TRBV6-5,TRBJ1-1,NA,NA,TGTGCCAGCAGTTATTCCGACAGGATTAACACTGAAGCTTTCTTT,CASSYSDRINTEAFF
TRBV5-1,TRBJ2-2,NA,NA,TGCGCCAGCAGGGAGGGTACGGACGGGGAGCTGTTTTTT,CASREGTDGELFF
TRBV7-9,TRBJ2-1,TRBD2,once,TGTGCCAGCAGCTTAGTTTTTGTATCAAGCGGGGGGGCAGGTGAGCAGTTCTTC,CASSLVFVSSGGAGEQFF
TRBV7-8,TRBJ2-3,NA,once,TGTGCCAGCAGCTTAGCTTGGACTAGCACAGATACGCAGTATTTT,CASSLAWTSTDTQYF
TRBV4-2,TRBJ2-7,TRBD2,NA,TGTGCCAGCAGCCTCACGGGTAGCGGGAAATCTTACGAGCAGTACTTC,CASSLTGSGKSYEQYF
TRBV5-4,TRBJ2-7,TRBD1,NA,TGTGCCAGCAGCCTCGGACAGGGCGGGTACTACGAGCAGTACTTC,CASSLGQGGYYEQYF
TRBV6-1,TRBJ2-1,NA,NA,TGTGCCAGCAGTGAAAGCCGTCCGTCCTACAATGAGCAGTTCTTC,CASSESRPSYNEQFF
TRBV5-1,TRBJ2-1,TRBD2,once,TGCGCCAGCAGCTTGGCCATCTCGGGGGGGCCGGATGAGCAGTTCTTC,CASSLAISGGPDEQFF
TRBV18,TRBJ2-2,TRBD1,NA,TGTGCCAGCAAAACTACAGGGGGCATGAACACCGGGGAGCTGTTTTTT,CASKTTGGMNTGELFF
TRBV27,TRBJ1-1,NA,NA,TGTGCCAGCATAGTAGCCCCGGGACATAAAGAAGCTTTCTTT,CASIVAPGHKEAFF
TRBV18,TRBJ2-1,TRBD1,NA,TGTGCCAGCTCACTGGGCTCGGGACAGGGCTATGAGCAGTTCTTC,CASSLGSGQGYEQFF
TRBV5-5,TRBJ1-2,NA,NA,TGTGCCAGCAGCCCAACAGGGCCCCGGTTCGGCTACACCTTC,CASSPTGPRFGYTF
TRBV6-1,TRBJ1-2,NA,NA,TGTGCCAGCAGGATTACAGTTAACTATGGCTACACCTTC,CASRITVNYGYTF
TRBV30,TRBJ1-2,TRBD1,NA,TGTGCCTGGAGTGTACTAATAACAGGGGAGGGCTACACCTTC,CAWSVLITGEGYTF
TRBV30,TRBJ2-5,NA,NA,TGTGCCTGGAGTCCCCAGGTATTAGGTCGGGAGACCCAGTACTTC,CAWSPQVLGRETQYF
TRBV27,TRBJ1-2,TRBD1,NA,TGTGCCAGCAGTCAGACAGGGGGCGCGCGCTACACCTTC,CASSQTGGARYTF